Listed below are T cell receptor beta chains from one sample, sequenced in a study of T-cell memory formation after mild COVID-19. TCRdb fed the 5' RACE reads into MiXCR, producing one record per CDR3 protein. In the table there are roughly 250,000 distinct CDR3 sequences, roughly 17% of which are singletons. Sequenced material: PBMCs or a T cell subset sorted from them (not recorded which). The receptors originated from a man between 18 and 29 years old who had mild COVID-19 (a few samples of this study predate the infection). Cell type and time point are not known. Each CDR3 is given with its conserved first and last residue. The D gene is left open where the match is weak. Size is omitted from some rows. Given values are once, few, many or a class for expanded clones.

J gene	D gene	clone size	CDR3 length	V gene	CDR3 protein	CDR3 DNA
TRBJ1-4	NA	NA	15	TRBV4-3	CASSQDPGRPEKLFF	TGCGCCAGCAGCCAAGATCCGGGGCGCCCCGAAAAACTGTTTTTT
TRBJ2-3	NA	few	13	TRBV20-1	CSARVPGADTQYF	TGCAGTGCTAGAGTTCCTGGCGCAGATACGCAGTATTTT
TRBJ2-3	TRBD2	NA	16	TRBV5-1	CASSLEGGGAGDTQYF	TGCGCCAGCAGCTTGGAAGGCGGGGGGGCTGGAGATACGCAGTATTTT
TRBJ1-6	NA	many	13	TRBV4-3	CASSQEIGSPLHF	TGCGCCAGCAGCCAAGAAATCGGTTCACCCCTCCACTTT
TRBJ1-2	NA	many	13	TRBV5-1	CASSFGSVEGYTF	TGCGCCAGCAGCTTCGGGTCTGTGGAGGGCTACACCTTC
TRBJ1-4	NA	NA	16	TRBV4-3	CASSQDRRVANEKLFF	TGCGCCAGCAGCCAAGATCGCAGGGTAGCAAATGAAAAACTGTTTTTT
TRBJ2-5	TRBD2	many	16	TRBV7-2	CASSSLGLAGGSTQYF	TGTGCCAGCAGCTCGCTCGGGCTAGCGGGGGGATCGACCCAGTACTTC
TRBJ2-2	TRBD1	NA	15	TRBV11-2	CASSLQGAGTGELFF	TGTGCCAGCAGCTTACAGGGGGCTGGTACCGGGGAGCTGTTTTTT
TRBJ2-5	NA	NA	13	TRBV6-5	CASSYWAAETQYF	TGTGCCAGCAGTTACTGGGCGGCGGAGACCCAGTACTTC
TRBJ1-1	NA	NA	13	TRBV20-1	CSASNRPNTEAFF	TGCAGTGCTAGTAATCGGCCGAACACTGAAGCTTTCTTT
TRBJ2-3	TRBD2	NA	17	TRBV4-1	CASSQVLAGGSADTQYF	TGCGCCAGCAGCCAAGTACTAGCGGGGGGGAGTGCCGATACGCAGTATTTT
TRBJ1-2	TRBD1	many	15	TRBV20-1	CSASPAGGEGYGYTF	TGCAGTGCTAGTCCTGCAGGGGGCGAAGGCTATGGCTACACCTTC
TRBJ2-1	TRBD2	few	15	TRBV5-1	CASSLRAARGDEQFF	TGCGCCAGCAGCTTGAGGGCAGCCCGGGGGGATGAGCAGTTCTTC
TRBJ2-5	NA	NA	13	TRBV29-1	CSVAGAARETQYF	TGCAGCGTAGCCGGCGCGGCCCGAGAGACCCAGTACTTC
TRBJ2-1	TRBD2	few	16	TRBV7-8	CASSLGGLAGYNEQFF	TGTGCCAGCAGCTTAGGGGGACTAGCGGGGTACAATGAGCAGTTCTTC
TRBJ2-3	TRBD2	NA	16	TRBV7-2	CASSFVAGGSTDTQYF	TGTGCCAGCAGCTTTGTAGCGGGGGGCAGCACAGATACGCAGTATTTT
TRBJ2-7	NA	NA	14	TRBV12-3/TRBV12-4	CASSFGRVRGEQYF	TGTGCCAGCAGTTTCGGTAGGGTCCGTGGCGAGCAGTACTTC
TRBJ2-3	NA	few	14	TRBV5-1	CASSLASPRDTQYF	TGCGCCAGCAGCTTGGCGAGCCCCCGGGATACGCAGTATTTT
TRBJ1-5	TRBD1	few	13	TRBV6-5	CASRRTGGQPQHF	TGTGCCAGCAGAAGGACAGGGGGCCAGCCCCAGCATTTT
TRBJ2-7	NA	few	13	TRBV6-1	CASTGGASYEQYF	TGTGCCAGCACGGGCGGGGCGAGCTACGAGCAGTACTTC
TRBJ1-5	TRBD1	NA	16	TRBV6-5	CASSSDRGASNQPQHF	TGTGCCAGCAGTTCCGACAGGGGGGCTAGCAATCAGCCCCAGCATTTT
TRBJ2-1	TRBD1	NA	13	TRBV20-1	CSASGTGGAEQFF	TGCAGTGCTAGCGGGACAGGGGGCGCTGAGCAGTTCTTC
TRBJ1-2	NA	NA	13	TRBV20-1	CSARDQANYGYTF	TGCAGTGCTAGAGATCAAGCTAACTATGGCTACACCTTC
TRBJ2-3	NA	NA	12	TRBV24-1	CATSRGTDTQYF	TGTGCCACCAGCCGGGGGACAGATACGCAGTATTTT
TRBJ2-3	NA	NA	15	TRBV24-1	CATSDLRQGGDTQYF	TGTGCCACCAGTGATTTGAGGCAGGGAGGAGATACGCAGTATTTT
TRBJ2-7	NA	NA	17	TRBV9	CASSVGHFSSTSYEQYF	TGTGCCAGCAGCGTAGGGCATTTCTCCTCAACCTCCTACGAGCAGTACTTC
TRBJ2-1	TRBD1	few	15	TRBV24-1	CATRNGRTGDNEQFF	TGTGCCACCCGAAATGGTAGGACAGGGGACAATGAGCAGTTCTTC
TRBJ2-7	NA	few	14	TRBV4-3	CASSQDAGPYEQYF	TGCGCCAGCAGCCAAGACGCAGGGCCATACGAGCAGTACTTC
TRBJ1-1	NA	NA	12	TRBV20-1	CSTLRVNTEAFF	TGCAGTACCCTACGGGTGAACACTGAAGCTTTCTTT
TRBJ1-1	TRBD1	NA	13	TRBV7-2	CASSTTGLVEAFF	TGTGCCAGCAGCACGACAGGGCTGGTTGAAGCTTTCTTT
TRBJ2-1	TRBD2	NA	14	TRBV7-3	CATQQVAGGGEQFF	TGTGCGACCCAGCAGGTAGCGGGGGGAGGAGAGCAGTTCTTC
TRBJ2-1	TRBD2	few	15	TRBV18	CASSPNTAGGNEQFF	TGTGCCAGCTCACCAAACACAGCGGGGGGAAATGAGCAGTTCTTC
TRBJ2-7	NA	NA	15	TRBV12-5	CASGFGGSGSYEQYF	TGTGCTAGTGGTTTTGGGGGCTCCGGGTCCTACGAGCAGTACTTC
TRBJ2-3	NA	NA	13	TRBV14	CASSPSGIGTQYF	TGTGCCAGCAGCCCATCAGGGATTGGGACGCAGTATTTT
TRBJ1-5	NA	NA	16	TRBV4-1	CASSPGFGRGVQPQHF	TGCGCCAGCAGCCCGGGGTTCGGGAGGGGAGTTCAGCCCCAGCATTTT
TRBJ2-5	NA	NA	16	TRBV7-2	CASSSDRGGGQETQYF	TGTGCCAGCAGCTCAGACAGGGGAGGGGGCCAAGAGACCCAGTACTTC
TRBJ1-2	NA	NA	12	TRBV28	CASSYTGWGYTF	TGTGCCAGCAGTTATACGGGTTGGGGCTACACCTTC
TRBJ2-5	NA	few	14	TRBV29-1	CSVPEGQGQETQYF	TGCAGCGTTCCAGAGGGGCAGGGACAAGAGACCCAGTACTTC
TRBJ2-2	NA	few	13	TRBV20-1	CSADGPNTGELFF	TGCAGTGCTGACGGGCCTAACACCGGGGAGCTGTTTTTT
TRBJ2-7	NA	few	13	TRBV10-3	CAISDLESYEQYF	TGTGCCATCAGTGACCTAGAGAGCTACGAGCAGTACTTC
TRBJ1-1	NA	NA	13	TRBV29-1	CSVEENENTEAFF	TGCAGCGTTGAAGAGAACGAGAACACTGAAGCTTTCTTT
TRBJ1-6	NA	NA	15	TRBV6-5	CASSYRDGDNSPLHF	TGTGCCAGCAGCTACCGGGACGGCGATAATTCACCCCTCCACTTT
TRBJ1-5	NA	NA	15	TRBV4-3	CASSQVPYSNQPQHF	TGCGCCAGCAGCCAGGTCCCGTATAGCAATCAGCCCCAGCATTTT
TRBJ2-3	NA	NA	11	TRBV9	CASSVQEVQYF	TGTGCCAGCAGCGTACAGGAGGTGCAGTATTTT
TRBJ2-3	NA	NA	14	TRBV7-2	CASSLARAPDTQYF	TGTGCCAGCAGCTTAGCCCGGGCCCCAGATACGCAGTATTTT
TRBJ2-3	NA	few	14	TRBV5-6	CASSSQGGTDTQYF	TGTGCCAGCAGCTCCCAGGGTGGCACAGATACGCAGTATTTT
TRBJ1-1	NA	many	14	TRBV12-3/TRBV12-4	CASSPGGDYTEAFF	TGTGCCAGCAGCCCTGGGGGGGACTACACTGAAGCTTTCTTT